The 13 T cell receptor beta chains reported below all come from one sample, sequenced in a study of blood T cell repertoires in COVID-19. Data came from immunoSEQ multiplex PCR; TCRdb stores just in-frame clones and leaves some out. The sample has some 240,000 clones; 80% to 85% are singletons. The sequenced material came from PBMCs or T cells enriched from blood (not recorded which). These receptors came from a man aged 50 or older who had recovered from COVID-19.

This chain joins TRBV6-5 and TRBJ1-1, with D possibly matching TRBD1 (6 bases). With 7 bases removed from V and 6 bases from J, the gap between germline ends came to 15 bases. Germline V gene sequence: CDR1 MNHEY, CDR2 SVGAGI. This CDR3 is 13 amino acids long. CDR3 DNA: TGTGCCAGCACCCAGGGGACGTCCCCTGAAGCTTTCTTT. Translation gives CASTQGTSPEAFF.

This clone was counted only a few times. The CDR3 loop reads CASSLSWGTGTIEAFF. The DNA of the CDR3 is TGTGCCAGCAGCTTGTCGTGGGGGACAGGGACGATTGAAGCTTTCTTT. The chain recombines TRBV7-9 with TRBJ1-1, with 9 bases identical to TRBD1. The length of the CDR3 is 16 residues. Germline V gene lookup returns CDR1 SEHNR and CDR2 FQNEAQ (reference sequence). The V segment lost 3 bases and the J segment 7 bases; nucleotides outside the gene matches: 12.

A single count supports this clone. The chain has TRBV19 and TRBJ2-1, with 7 bases identical to TRBD2. V was pared by 4 bases and J by 1 base, with 7 bases of the junction left unmatched. Germline V gives CDR1 LNHDA, CDR2 SQIVND (reference sequence). The CDR3 is made up of 16 amino acids. CDR3 DNA sequence: TGTGCCAGTAGTAAAGTGGGTAGCGGGTCCTACAATGAGCAGTTCTTC. It encodes CASSKVGSGSYNEQFF.

The V call is TRBV7-9, the J call TRBJ1-4, with D possibly TRBD1 on 6 matching bases. Trimming shortened V by 0 bases and J by 8 bases, and 13 bases separated the two germline ends. CDR3 length: 15 amino acids. CDR1 is SEHNR and CDR2 is FQNEAQ in the germline V gene (reference sequence). CDR3 amino acids: CASSLALGGREKLFF. The CDR3 DNA is TGTGCCAGCAGCTTAGCGCTCGGGGGGCGCGAAAAACTGTTTTTT. Full variable domain (missing parts from reference TRBV7-9 and TRBJ1-4): DTGVSQNPRHKITKRGQNVTFRCDPISEHNRLYWYRQTLGQGPEFLTYFQNEAQLEKSRLLSDRFSAERPKGSFSTLEIQRTEQGDSAMYLCASSLALGGREKLFFGSGTQLSVL.

The J gene is TRBJ2-7, the V gene TRBV2; tentatively, D is TRBD1 (6 bases). The CDR3 is made up of 15 amino acids. Germline CDR1 reads SNHLY; CDR2 reads FYNNEI. Trimming took off 0 bases at V and 4 bases at J, with 13 bases between the two ends. The CDR3 protein is CASSEAGQRKYEQYF. The CDR3 nucleotides are TGTGCCAGCAGTGAAGCAGGACAGAGGAAATACGAGCAGTACTTC.

This clone occurred a few times. The chain recombines TRBV9 with TRBJ1-4, with 7 nucleotides matching TRBD1. The V gene's germline CDR1 is SGDLS and CDR2 YYNGEE. This CDR3 has 15 residues. Germline trimming cut 0 bases from V and 7 bases from J; bases unmatched to any gene: 6. The CDR3 nucleotides read TGTGCCAGCAGCGTAGAAAGGGGGCGCGGTGAAAAACTGTTTTTT. Its translation: CASSVERGRGEKLFF. Based on the CDR3 plus reference TRBV9 and TRBJ1-4, the full variable domain is DSGVTQTPKHLITATGQRVTLRCSPRSGDLSVYWYQQSLDQGLQFLIQYYNGEERAKGNILERFSAQQFPDLHSELNLSSLELGDSALYFCASSVERGRGEKLFFGSGTQLSVL.

The chain carries TRBV7-9 and TRBJ1-4; D is unclear. Trimming left V 6 bases short and J 0 bases short, with 8 bases between. This CDR3 region has 14 residues. Germline values: CDR1 SEHNR, CDR2 FQNEAQ (reference sequence). The CDR3 reads CASSPFATNEKLFF. The CDR3 DNA reads TGTGCCAGCAGTCCGTTTGCAACTAATGAAAAACTGTTTTTT.

This clone has at least ten counts. The chain carries TRBV27 and TRBJ2-7, with D possibly matching TRBD2 (5 bases). The V gene lost 7 bases and the J gene lost 0 bases, with 13 bases spanning the gap. CDR1 is MNHEY, CDR2 SMNVEV, per germline (reference sequence). This CDR3 spans 14 amino acids. Here the CDR3 DNA reads TGTGCCAGCAAACTCGGACTGCCCTCCTACGAGCAGTACTTC. Its translation is CASKLGLPSYEQYF.

The rearrangement joins TRBV30 to TRBJ2-3, with 14 bases matching TRBD2. The V gene's germline CDR1 is GTSNPN and CDR2 SVGIG (reference sequence). The ends lost 1 base at V and 2 bases at J; junction bases unmatched: 11. This CDR3 has 19 residues. CDR3 DNA: TGTGCCTGGAGTGGCCTACCGGGACTAGCGGGGGCCACCACAGATACGCAGTATTTT. It is translated as CAWSGLPGLAGATTDTQYF.

The CDR3 region has the DNA TGCAGCGGAACCGGGACTAGTGGCACAGATACGCAGTATTTT. Protein product: CSGTGTSGTDTQYF. V and J are TRBV29-1 and TRBJ2-3; 8 nucleotides line up with TRBD2. V was clipped by 7 bases and J by 1 base; unmatched bases: 7. The length of the CDR3 is 14 residues. Germline values: CDR1 SQVTM, CDR2 ANQGSEA.

In this sample, this clone turned up once. V is TRBV11-2 and J is TRBJ1-2; no firm D call. Germline loops: CDR1 SGHAT, CDR2 FQNNGV. V gave up 5 bases and J gave up 7 bases, with 17 bases separating them. This CDR3 contains 14 residues. CDR3 amino acids: CASSLGPPLSGYTF. The CDR3 DNA reads as TGTGCCAGCAGCCTTGGCCCCCCCTTGTCTGGCTACACCTTC.

The V and J genes are TRBV5-4 and TRBJ1-6; 10 bases are a match to TRBD1. The ends lost 4 bases at V and 7 bases at J; junction bases unmatched: 2. Looked up from germline, CDR1 is SGHNT and CDR2 is YYREEE (reference sequence). The CDR3 runs to 14 residues. CDR3 in DNA: TGTGCCAGCAGCGGGGGACAGGGGAATTCACCCCTCCACTTT. It is translated as CASSGGQGNSPLHF.

V is TRBV19 and J is TRBJ2-2; D is possibly TRBD1 (5 bases). The CDR3 runs to 15 residues. Per the germline V gene, CDR1 is LNHDA and CDR2 is SQIVND (reference sequence). The V gene lost 7 bases and the J gene lost 6 bases, with 18 bases spanning the gap. The CDR3 loop reads CASTQIGAQSGELFF. The CDR3, as DNA: TGTGCCAGTACGCAGATAGGGGCCCAATCCGGGGAGCTGTTTTTT.